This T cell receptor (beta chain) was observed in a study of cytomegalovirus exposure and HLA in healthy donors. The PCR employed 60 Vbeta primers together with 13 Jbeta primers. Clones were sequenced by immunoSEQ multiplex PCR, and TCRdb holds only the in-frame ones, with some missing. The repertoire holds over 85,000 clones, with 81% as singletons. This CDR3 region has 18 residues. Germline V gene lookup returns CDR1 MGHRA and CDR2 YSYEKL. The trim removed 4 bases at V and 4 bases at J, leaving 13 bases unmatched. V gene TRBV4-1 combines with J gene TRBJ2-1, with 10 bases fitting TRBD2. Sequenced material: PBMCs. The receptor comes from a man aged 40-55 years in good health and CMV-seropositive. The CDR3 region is CASSPPLPAGGLYNEQFF. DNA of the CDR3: TGCGCCAGCAGCCCCCCGCTCCCAGCGGGGGGGCTGTACAATGAGCAGTTCTTC.